A selection of T cell receptor beta chains follows, all from one sample in a study of T cell responses to AZD1222 COVID-19 vaccine. Profiled with immunoSEQ multiplex PCR; TCRdb holds only in-frame clones, not every one. The sample records about 160,000 clones, under 95% being singletons. Sequenced material: peripheral blood, taken 28 days after the second AZD1222 dose. The receptors derive from an adult who received the AZD1222 COVID-19 vaccine. The CDR3 runs from the conserved cysteine through the conserved F or W. A D gene is named only where the DNA matches it firmly. The size entry is marked missing in some rows and otherwise reads once, few, many or a size class.

size	J	V	D	DNA	CDR3
-	TRBJ1-2	TRBV19	TRBD1	TGTGCCAGTAGCCCGGGGACAGGGGGCGACTATGGCTACACCTTC	CASSPGTGGDYGYTF
once	TRBJ2-7	TRBV6-1	-	TGTGCCAGCAGTGAAGCGGCAGTGCCTACAGGCCCTGTCTTC	CASSEAAVPTGPVF
few	TRBJ2-2	TRBV7-8	-	TGTGCCAGCAGCCCCGCGGCGGAGAACACCGGGGAGCTGTTTTTT	CASSPAAENTGELFF
-	TRBJ2-5	TRBV10-3	TRBD2	TGTGCCATCGGGGGCACTAGCGGGGCCCTCCAAGAGACCCAGTACTTC	CAIGGTSGALQETQYF
-	TRBJ2-1	TRBV19	TRBD2	TGTGCCAGTAGTAGTCTAGCGGGTAGCTCCTACAATGAGCAGTTCTTC	CASSSLAGSSYNEQFF
-	TRBJ2-3	TRBV27	TRBD1	TGTGCCAGCAGCTGGACAGGGGTCACAGATACGCAGTATTTT	CASSWTGVTDTQYF
-	TRBJ2-7	TRBV7-2	TRBD2	TGTGCCAGCAGCTCCGGCGGGAGGGCTGGCGAGCAGTACTTC	CASSSGGRAGEQYF
-	TRBJ1-1	TRBV19	-	TGTGCCAGTAGTATCCAGGCTCAGGGGAACACTGAAGCTTTCTTT	CASSIQAQGNTEAFF
-	TRBJ1-6	TRBV19	TRBD1	TGTGCCGTTAGTAGGAGGACAGGGAATTCACCCCTCCACTTT	CAVSRRTGNSPLHF
-	TRBJ1-4	TRBV12-5	-	TGTGCTAGTGGCTATACAGGGTTCGATGAAAAACTGTTTTTT	CASGYTGFDEKLFF